What follows are 15 T cell receptor beta chains derived from one specimen sequenced in a study of T cell clones after liver transplantation. Only in-frame clones appear in the TCRdb table, and some are missing; sequencing was by immunoSEQ multiplex PCR. The repertoire has fewer than 45,000 clones, about 82% of them found once; the top ten carry 2% to 3%. The source material was CD4+ T cells from blood, sampled 24 months after liver transplant. The origin of the receptors is a human patient who received a liver transplant. Some T cells may be provided by the graft donor.

The rearrangement links TRBV5-8 to TRBJ1-1, with TRBD1 identical over 7 bases. The trim removed 2 bases at V and 4 bases at J, leaving 11 bases unmatched. Per germline, CDR1 SGHTS and CDR2 YDEGEE. The CDR3 contains 16 residues. This CDR3 is CASSFRLGAGGTEAFF. DNA for the CDR3: TGTGCCAGCAGCTTTCGATTAGGGGCAGGGGGCACTGAAGCTTTCTTT.

The chain couples TRBV19 to TRBJ2-2; weak D call: TRBD1 (5 bases). The CDR3 contains 14 residues. Germline V CDR1 and CDR2: LNHDA, SQIVND (reference sequence). V lost 9 bases and J 5 bases, leaving 16 bases between the germline ends. The chain's CDR3 is CASKDNLETGELFF. The CDR3 nucleotides are TGTGCCAGCAAGGACAACTTAGAGACCGGGGAGCTGTTTTTT.

This clone was seen just once. The chain couples TRBV7-3 to TRBJ2-3; 9 bases agree with TRBD1. The CDR3 sequence is 16 residues long. Trimming at V came to 1 base and at J to 1 base, leaving 3 bases not matched to a gene. Germline V gene data show CDR1 as SGHTA and CDR2 as FQGTGA. CDR3 nucleotides: TGTGCCAGCAGCTTAATTAGGACAGGGGGCACAGATACGCAGTATTTT. Translated, it gives CASSLIRTGGTDTQYF. Supplemented by reference TRBV7-3 and TRBJ2-3, the full variable domain reads GAGVSQTPSNKVTEKGKYVELRCDPISGHTALYWYRQSLGQGPEFLIYFQGTGAADDSGLPNDRFFAVRPEGSVSTLKIQRTERGDSAVYLCASSLIRTGGTDTQYFGPGTRLTVL.

The chain combines TRBV19 with TRBJ2-7; the D call may be TRBD1 or TRBD2 (5 bases each). The V end was cut by 5 bases, the J end by 2 bases, with 16 bases between. The germline V gene has CDR1 LNHDA and CDR2 SQIVND (reference sequence). The CDR3 sequence is 15 residues long. The CDR3 is CASSLLGGSAYEQYF. The DNA of the CDR3 is TGTGCCAGTAGTTTACTTGGGGGAAGCGCCTACGAGCAGTACTTC.

The J gene is TRBJ1-1, the V gene TRBV28; D is perhaps TRBD1 (5 bases). This CDR3 spans 13 amino acids. V was pared by 3 bases and J by 6 bases, with 11 bases between. CDR1 and CDR2 (germline): MDHEN, SYDVKM. The CDR3 here is CASSFGTNPEAFF. CDR3 DNA sequence: TGTGCCAGCAGTTTCGGGACGAATCCTGAAGCTTTCTTT.

The chain employs TRBV6-5 and TRBJ1-2, with D unresolved. Germline V gene lookup returns CDR1 MNHEY and CDR2 SVGAGI. The V end was cut by 4 bases, the J end by 7 bases, with 13 bases between. The length of the CDR3 is 13 residues. The CDR3 here is CASSLAEGTGYTF. The CDR3 DNA follows: TGTGCCAGCAGTTTAGCAGAGGGTACTGGCTACACCTTC.

This sequence joins TRBV4-3 and TRBJ1-1, with D hard to call. V lost 1 base, J lost 7 bases, and 10 bases lay in between. The CDR3 is made up of 13 amino acids. Germline loops: CDR1 LGHNA, CDR2 YSLEER. CDR3 amino acids: CASSQGTEGEAFF. The CDR3 coding sequence is TGCGCCAGCAGCCAAGGTACTGAGGGTGAAGCTTTCTTT.

CDR3 amino acids: CASSLILGQGFNEQFF. In DNA form, the CDR3 reads TGTGCCAGCAGCCTCATCCTCGGACAGGGTTTCAATGAGCAGTTCTTC. The chain is built from TRBV7-2 and TRBJ2-1, with 8 bases identical to TRBD1. This CDR3 spans 16 amino acids. Trimming removed 5 bases from V and 6 bases from J; junction bases left unmatched: 12. Germline values: CDR1 SGHTA, CDR2 FQGNSA.

The V and J genes are TRBV19 and TRBJ1-3, with D unresolved. Germline CDR1 reads LNHDA; CDR2 reads SQIVND (reference sequence). V was clipped by 7 bases and J by 2 bases, with 6 bases between them. The CDR3 is made up of 12 amino acids. The CDR3 reads CASKGPGNTIYF. The CDR3 coding sequence is TGTGCCAGTAAGGGCCCTGGAAACACCATATATTTT.

This chain links TRBV6-1 with TRBJ1-5; the D is unclear. CDR1 MNHNS and CDR2 SASEGT come from the germline V gene. The germline V and J ends were trimmed by 7 bases and 0 bases, with 13 bases remaining between them. CDR3 length equals 15 residues. CDR3 in DNA: TGTGCCAGCACCAGTTTAGGGTATAGCAATCAGCCCCAGCATTTT. Protein product: CASTSLGYSNQPQHF.

This clone was recorded once. This sequence joins TRBV19 and TRBJ1-3; no definite D call. The CDR3 spans 15 residues. Germline CDR1 is LNHDA and CDR2 is SQIVND (reference sequence). V was pared by 5 bases and J by 8 bases, with 19 bases between. The CDR3 sequence is CASSYRPGGHDTIYF. CDR3 nucleotide sequence: TGTGCCAGTAGTTACCGCCCGGGAGGGCACGACACCATATATTTT. Combining the CDR3 with reference TRBV19 and TRBJ1-3 gives the whole variable domain DGGITQSPKYLFRKEGQNVTLSCEQNLNHDAMYWYRQDPGQGLRLIYYSQIVNDFQKGDIAEGYSVSREKKESFPLTVTSAQKNPTAFYLCASSYRPGGHDTIYFGEGSWLTVV.

This chain uses TRBV27 with TRBJ1-5; the match to TRBD1 covers 9 bases. Germline V CDR1 and CDR2: MNHEY, SMNVEV (reference sequence). This CDR3 has 17 amino acids. The V segment lost 3 bases and the J segment 1 base; nucleotides outside the gene matches: 7. The CDR3 nucleotides read TGTGCCAGCAGTTTGACAGGGGGGGGAGGGAGCAATCAGCCCCAGCATTTT. This encodes CASSLTGGGGSNQPQHF.

The chain couples TRBV28 to TRBJ2-2, with D tentatively TRBD2 (6 bases). The CDR3 runs 15 residues. CDR1 and CDR2 (germline): MDHEN, SYDVKM. V was clipped by 3 bases and J by 5 bases, with 13 bases between them. The CDR3 sequence is CASSLGGPRTGELFF. As DNA, the CDR3 is TGTGCCAGCAGTTTGGGGGGTCCAAGGACCGGGGAGCTGTTTTTT.

The chain joins TRBV5-1 to TRBJ1-5, with a possible D match to TRBD1 (5 bases). The CDR3 is made up of 17 amino acids. V was pared by 2 bases and J by 4 bases, with 19 bases between. Per germline, CDR1 SGHRS and CDR2 YFSETQ. The CDR3 loop reads CASSFDGVAGPNQPQHF. As DNA, the CDR3 is TGCGCCAGCAGCTTTGACGGCGTGGCGGGGCCTAATCAGCCCCAGCATTTT.

This clone has just one count. The chain carries TRBV18 and TRBJ2-5, with TRBD1 matching over 11 bases. CDR3 length: 18 residues. Germline V lookup: CDR1 KGHSH, CDR2 LQKENI. With V trimmed by 3 bases and J by 3 bases, 12 bases remained unmatched. The CDR3 loop is CASSPRTGGANREETQYF. DNA for the CDR3: TGTGCCAGCTCACCTCGGACAGGGGGCGCTAATAGAGAAGAGACCCAGTACTTC.